The clone carrying this TCR beta chain came up a few times. Individuals aged about 18 to 95 years were recruited from about two dozen US areas. Clones were read by immunoSEQ multiplex PCR, and TCRdb kept only the in-frame ones, dropping some. The sample contains about 480,000 clones, roughly 88% of which appear only once. The CDR3 runs to 15 residues. Germline lookup yields CDR1 SGHAT and CDR2 FQDESV (reference sequence). The V segment lost 3 bases and the J segment 0 bases; nucleotides outside the gene matches: 5. The data were taken from a study of blood T cell repertoires in COVID-19. Material for sequencing was PBMCs or T cells enriched from blood (not recorded which). This rearrangement joins TRBV11-1 to TRBJ2-7; TRBD2 matches 7 bases. The source of this sequence is a middle-aged woman who had recovered from COVID-19. In nucleotides, the CDR3 is TGTGCCAGCAGCTTCCTAGCGGTGAACTCCTACGAGCAGTACTTC. It encodes CASSFLAVNSYEQYF.